These 13 T cell receptor beta chains came from one sample sequenced in a study of T cell responses to AZD1222 COVID-19 vaccine. TCRdb's copy holds only in-frame clones and misses some; the assay was immunoSEQ multiplex PCR. In the table there are 100,000 to 120,000 clones, less than 95% of which are singletons. This sample comprised peripheral blood, obtained 28 days after the second AZD1222 dose. The origin of the receptors is an adult who received the AZD1222 COVID-19 vaccine.

CDR3 region: CATRNRQNNQPQHF. Here the CDR3 DNA reads TGTGCCACCAGAAATAGACAGAACAATCAGCCCCAGCATTTT. The chain links TRBV15 to TRBJ1-5; the D gene is possibly TRBD1 (5 bases). The V gene lost 6 bases and the J gene lost 3 bases, with 12 bases spanning the gap. CDR1 and CDR2 from the germline V gene are LNHNV and YYDKDF (reference sequence). This CDR3 comprises 14 residues.

The genes are TRBV5-1 and TRBJ1-1, with 8 bases that match TRBD1. CDR1 is SGHRS, CDR2 YFSETQ, per germline. This CDR3 contains 14 residues. Trimming at V came to 2 bases and at J to 3 bases, leaving 3 bases not matched to a gene. CDR3: CASSFQGADTEAFF. As DNA, the CDR3 is TGCGCCAGCAGCTTTCAGGGGGCAGACACTGAAGCTTTCTTT.

CDR3 residues: CASSFGQSPPNSYEQYF. The CDR3 DNA follows: TGCGCCAGCAGCTTTGGGCAGTCCCCTCCAAACTCCTACGAGCAGTACTTC. The rearrangement joins TRBV5-1 to TRBJ2-7; no reliable D call. The CDR3 runs to 17 residues. V lost 2 bases to trimming and J lost 0 bases, with 18 bases between them. CDR1 SGHRS and CDR2 YFSETQ come from the germline V gene. The full variable domain, with the rest looked up from reference TRBV5-1 and TRBJ2-7, is KAGVTQTPRYLIKTRGQQVTLSCSPISGHRSVSWYQQTPGQGLQFLFEYFSETQRNKGNFPGRFSGRQFSNSRSEMNVSTLELGDSALYLCASSFGQSPPNSYEQYFGPGTRLTVT.

The chain uses TRBV14 and TRBJ1-1; D is ambiguous. The CDR3 extends over 13 amino acids. Looked up from germline, CDR1 is SGHDN and CDR2 is FVKESK. The V end lost 5 bases, the J end lost 1 base, and 8 bases lay between the germline ends. The CDR3 reads CASSSQRNTEAFF. CDR3 DNA sequence: TGTGCCAGCAGCAGTCAGAGGAACACTGAAGCTTTCTTT.

V and J are TRBV6-5 and TRBJ2-2; TRBD1 matches 8 bases. CDR1 and CDR2 from the germline V gene are MNHEY and SVGAGI. The CDR3 runs 14 residues. The V and J ends lost 6 bases and 4 bases, in that order; junction bases with no gene match: 4. This chain's CDR3 is CASRSGQATGELFF. The CDR3 DNA sequence: TGTGCCAGCAGATCGGGACAGGCCACCGGGGAGCTGTTTTTT.

The chain uses TRBV6-5 and TRBJ1-5; D possibly corresponds to TRBD1 (5 bases). The germline CDR1 and CDR2 sequences are MNHEY and SVGAGI. The CDR3 totals 14 residues. V was trimmed by 5 bases and J by 5 bases, leaving 13 bases between them. The CDR3 spells CASSTGRLDQPQHF. DNA for the CDR3: TGTGCCAGCAGTACGGGACGGTTAGATCAGCCCCAGCATTTT.

V is TRBV7-9 and J is TRBJ2-7; 7 bases align to TRBD1. Germline values: CDR1 SEHNR, CDR2 FQNEAQ (reference sequence). The CDR3 has 15 amino acids. After removal of 7 bases from V and 0 bases from J, the junction contained 9 bases not matched to a gene. CDR3 nucleotide sequence: TGTGCCAGCACCCGAGACAGGGAATCCTCCTACGAGCAGTACTTC. This sequence encodes CASTRDRESSYEQYF. Looking up the rest from reference TRBV7-9 and TRBJ2-7 gives the full variable domain: DTGVSQNPRHKITKRGQNVTFRCDPISEHNRLYWYRQTLGQGPEFLTYFQNEAQLEKSRLLSDRFSAERPKGSFSTLEIQRTEQGDSAMYLCASTRDRESSYEQYFGPGTRLTVT.

This chain connects TRBV6-5 to TRBJ2-3; 9 bases line up with TRBD2. Germline CDR1 MNHEY, CDR2 SVGAGI. The junction had 6 bases not matched to a gene; V was cut back by 7 bases and J by 1 base. The CDR3 is 15 residues long. CDR3 in DNA: TGTGCCAGCAAACCTAGCGGGGCCGGCACAGATACGCAGTATTTT. Amino acid sequence: CASKPSGAGTDTQYF.

The V and J genes are TRBV28 and TRBJ2-7; 9 bases are a match to TRBD2. The V and J ends lost 6 bases and 0 bases, in that order; junction bases with no gene match: 15. In germline, CDR1 is MDHEN, CDR2 SYDVKM. This CDR3 region has 18 residues. The CDR3 is CASSPAGLAGPSSYEQYF. CDR3 nucleotides: TGTGCCAGCAGCCCGGCAGGTCTAGCGGGACCCTCCTCCTACGAGCAGTACTTC.

The chain carries TRBV5-1 and TRBJ1-1, with D possibly TRBD1 on 6 matching bases. CDR1 is SGHRS and CDR2 is YFSETQ in the germline V gene. The CDR3 has 13 amino acids. The V end was cut by 7 bases, the J end by 5 bases, with 15 bases between. The CDR3 region has the DNA TGCGCCAGCCTCCAAGAAGGGGGGACTGAAGCTTTCTTT. Its translation is CASLQEGGTEAFF.

The J gene is TRBJ1-1, the V gene TRBV18, with TRBD1 matching over 7 bases. Looked up from germline, CDR1 is KGHSH and CDR2 is LQKENI. The CDR3 loop spans 15 amino acids. V was clipped by 4 bases and J by 5 bases; unmatched bases: 10. CDR3 in DNA: TGTGCCAGCTCACTCGGGCGACAGGGAAGTACTGAAGCTTTCTTT. This gives the protein CASSLGRQGSTEAFF.

This chain links TRBV29-1 with TRBJ1-5; 8 nucleotides agree with TRBD1. The length of the CDR3 is 14 residues. Germline V gene lookup returns CDR1 SQVTM and CDR2 ANQGSEA. The V and J ends lost 5 bases and 2 bases, in that order; junction bases with no gene match: 5. The chain's CDR3 is CSVRDRNGNQPQHF. In DNA form, the CDR3 reads TGCAGCGTTAGGGACAGGAATGGCAATCAGCCCCAGCATTTT.

The chain combines TRBV5-6 with TRBJ2-7, with a tentative D call TRBD1 (6 bases). From germline, CDR1 is SGHDT and CDR2 YYEEEE. V was pared by 0 bases and J by 4 bases, with 11 bases between. The CDR3 covers 14 residues. CDR3 nucleotides: TGTGCCAGCAGCTTGGGGCAGGGGCGTTACGAGCAGTACTTC. Translated: CASSLGQGRYEQYF.